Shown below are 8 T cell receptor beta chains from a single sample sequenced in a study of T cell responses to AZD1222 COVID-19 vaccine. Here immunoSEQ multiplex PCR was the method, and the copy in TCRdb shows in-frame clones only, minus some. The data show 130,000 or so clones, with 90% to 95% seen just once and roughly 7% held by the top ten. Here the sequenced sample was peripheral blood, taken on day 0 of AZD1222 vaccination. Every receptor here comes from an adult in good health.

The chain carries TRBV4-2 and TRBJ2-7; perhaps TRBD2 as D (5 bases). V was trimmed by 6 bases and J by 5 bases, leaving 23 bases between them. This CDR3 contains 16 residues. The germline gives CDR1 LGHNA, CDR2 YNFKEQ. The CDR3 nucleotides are TGTGCCAGCAGTCTTGGCACGTGGTCGGGATTCAACGAGCAGTACTTC. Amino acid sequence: CASSLGTWSGFNEQYF.

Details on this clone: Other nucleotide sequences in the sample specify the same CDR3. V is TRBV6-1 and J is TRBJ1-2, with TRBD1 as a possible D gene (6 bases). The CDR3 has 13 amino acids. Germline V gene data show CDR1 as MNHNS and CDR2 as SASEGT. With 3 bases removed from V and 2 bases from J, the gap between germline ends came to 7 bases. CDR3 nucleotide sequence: TGTGCCAGCAGTGACAGGGGAAACTATGGCTACACCTTC. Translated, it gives CASSDRGNYGYTF.

CDR3: CASSPAFYNSPLHF. In nucleotides, the CDR3 is TGTGCCAGCTCTCCCGCCTTCTATAATTCACCCCTCCACTTT. V usage is TRBV18 and J usage is TRBJ1-6; no clear D gene. This CDR3 contains 14 residues. Per germline, CDR1 KGHSH and CDR2 LQKENI. Trimming pared 6 bases from V and 3 bases from J, leaving 9 bases between.

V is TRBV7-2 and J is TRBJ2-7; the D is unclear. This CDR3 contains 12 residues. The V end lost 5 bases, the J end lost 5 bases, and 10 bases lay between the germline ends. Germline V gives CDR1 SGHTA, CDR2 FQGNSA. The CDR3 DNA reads TGTGCCAGCAGCCAGCTATTGGACGAGCAGTACTTC. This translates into CASSQLLDEQYF.

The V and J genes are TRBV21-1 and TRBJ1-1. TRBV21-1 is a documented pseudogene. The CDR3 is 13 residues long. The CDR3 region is CASSKKRNTEAFF. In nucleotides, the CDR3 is TGTGCCAGCAGCAAAAAGCGGAACACTGAAGCTTTCTTT.

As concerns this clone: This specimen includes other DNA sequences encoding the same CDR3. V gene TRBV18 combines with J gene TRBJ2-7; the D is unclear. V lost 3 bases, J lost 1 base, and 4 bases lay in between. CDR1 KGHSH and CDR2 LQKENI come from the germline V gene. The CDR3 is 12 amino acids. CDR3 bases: TGTGCCAGCTCACCGGGATCCTACGAGCAGTACTTC. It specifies CASSPGSYEQYF.

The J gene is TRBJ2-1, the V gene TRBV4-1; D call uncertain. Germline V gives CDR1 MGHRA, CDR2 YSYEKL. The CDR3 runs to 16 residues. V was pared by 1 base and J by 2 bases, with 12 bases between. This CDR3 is CASSQGTSTPYNEQFF. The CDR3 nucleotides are TGCGCCAGCAGCCAAGGAACTTCCACTCCCTACAATGAGCAGTTCTTC.

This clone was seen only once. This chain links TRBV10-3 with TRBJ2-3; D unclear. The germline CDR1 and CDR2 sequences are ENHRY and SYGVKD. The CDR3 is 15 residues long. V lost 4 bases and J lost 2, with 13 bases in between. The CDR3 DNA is TGTGCCATCAGTGGAGGTCTAAGGGACACAGATACGCAGTATTTT. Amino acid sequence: CAISGGLRDTDTQYF.